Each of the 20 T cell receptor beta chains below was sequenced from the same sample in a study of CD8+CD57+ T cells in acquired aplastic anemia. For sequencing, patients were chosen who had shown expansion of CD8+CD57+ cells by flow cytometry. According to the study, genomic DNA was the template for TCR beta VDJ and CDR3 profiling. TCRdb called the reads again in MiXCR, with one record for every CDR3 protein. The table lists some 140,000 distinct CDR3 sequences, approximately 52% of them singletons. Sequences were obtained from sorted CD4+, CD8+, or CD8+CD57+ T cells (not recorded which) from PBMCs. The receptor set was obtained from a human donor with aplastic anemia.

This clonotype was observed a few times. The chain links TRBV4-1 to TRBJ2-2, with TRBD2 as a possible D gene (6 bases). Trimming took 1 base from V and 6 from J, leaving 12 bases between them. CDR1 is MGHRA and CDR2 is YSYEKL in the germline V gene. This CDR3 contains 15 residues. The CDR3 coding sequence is TGCGCCAGCAGCCAAGGGGCCGGGGGAGCCGGGGAGCTGTTTTTT. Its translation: CASSQGAGGAGELFF.

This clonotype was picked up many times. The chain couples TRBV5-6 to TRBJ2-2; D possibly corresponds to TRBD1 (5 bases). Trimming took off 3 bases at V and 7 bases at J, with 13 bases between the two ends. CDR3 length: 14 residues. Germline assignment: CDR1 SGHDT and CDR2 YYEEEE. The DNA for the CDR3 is TGTGCCAGCAGCTCCGCAGGGTTTCTCGGGGAGCTGTTTTTT. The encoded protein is CASSSAGFLGELFF. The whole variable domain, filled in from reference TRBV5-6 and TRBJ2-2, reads DAGVTQSPTHLIKTRGQQVTLRCSPKSGHDTVSWYQQALGQGPQFIFQYYEEEERQRGNFPDRFSGHQFPNYSSELNVNALLLGDSALYLCASSSAGFLGELFFGEGSRLTVL.

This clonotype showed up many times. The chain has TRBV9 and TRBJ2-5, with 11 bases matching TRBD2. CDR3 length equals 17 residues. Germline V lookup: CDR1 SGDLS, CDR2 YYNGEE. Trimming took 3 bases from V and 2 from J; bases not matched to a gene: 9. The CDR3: CASSADPLAGGQETQYF. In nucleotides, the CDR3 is TGTGCCAGCAGCGCGGACCCGCTAGCGGGGGGACAAGAGACCCAGTACTTC.

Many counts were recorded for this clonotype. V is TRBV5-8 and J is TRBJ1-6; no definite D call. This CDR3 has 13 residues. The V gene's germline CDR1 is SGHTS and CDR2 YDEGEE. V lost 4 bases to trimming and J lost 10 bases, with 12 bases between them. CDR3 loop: CASSQEDPSPLHF. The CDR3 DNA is TGTGCCAGCAGCCAGGAGGACCCCTCACCCCTCCACTTT.

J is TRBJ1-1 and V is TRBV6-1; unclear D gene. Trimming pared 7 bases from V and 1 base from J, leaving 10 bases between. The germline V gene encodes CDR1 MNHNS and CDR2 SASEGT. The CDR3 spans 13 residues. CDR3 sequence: CASIMRENTEAFF. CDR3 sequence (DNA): TGTGCCAGCATTATGCGGGAGAACACTGAAGCTTTCTTT.

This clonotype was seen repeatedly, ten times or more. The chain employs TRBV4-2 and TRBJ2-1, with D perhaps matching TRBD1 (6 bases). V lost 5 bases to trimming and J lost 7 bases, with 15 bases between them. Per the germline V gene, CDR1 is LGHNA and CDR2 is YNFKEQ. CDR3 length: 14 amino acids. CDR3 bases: TGTGCCAGCAGCAAGACTACAGGGCAGAATGAGCAGTTCTTC. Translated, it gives CASSKTTGQNEQFF.

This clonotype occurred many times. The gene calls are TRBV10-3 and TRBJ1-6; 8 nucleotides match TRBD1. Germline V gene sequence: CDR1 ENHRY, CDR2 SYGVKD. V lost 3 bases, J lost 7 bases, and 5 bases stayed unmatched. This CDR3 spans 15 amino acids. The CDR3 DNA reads TGTGCCATCAGTGAACCCGGGACAGGCAATTCACCCCTCCACTTT. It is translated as CAISEPGTGNSPLHF.

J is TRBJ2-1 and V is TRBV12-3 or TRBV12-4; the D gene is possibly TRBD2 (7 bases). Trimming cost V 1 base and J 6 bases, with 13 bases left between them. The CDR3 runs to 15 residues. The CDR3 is CASSLGGGAANEQFF. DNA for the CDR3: TGTGCCAGCAGTTTAGGGGGGGGGGCGGCCAATGAGCAGTTCTTC.

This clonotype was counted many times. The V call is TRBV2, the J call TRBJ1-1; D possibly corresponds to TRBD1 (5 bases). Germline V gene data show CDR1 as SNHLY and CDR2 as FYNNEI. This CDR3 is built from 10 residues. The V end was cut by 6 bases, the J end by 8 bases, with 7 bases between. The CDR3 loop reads CASRGTEAFF. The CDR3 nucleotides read TGTGCCAGCAGGGGGACGGAAGCTTTCTTT.

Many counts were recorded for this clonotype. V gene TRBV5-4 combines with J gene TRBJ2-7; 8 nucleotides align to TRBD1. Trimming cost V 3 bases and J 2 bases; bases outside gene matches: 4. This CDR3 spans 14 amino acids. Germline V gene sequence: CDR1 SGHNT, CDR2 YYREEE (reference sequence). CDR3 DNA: TGTGCCAGCAGCTCCGCGGACAGGGCCTACGAGCAGTACTTC. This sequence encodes CASSSADRAYEQYF. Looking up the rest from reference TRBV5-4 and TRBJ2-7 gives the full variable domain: ETGVTQSPTHLIKTRGQQVTLRCSSQSGHNTVSWYQQALGQGPQFIFQYYREEENGRGNFPPRFSGLQFPNYSSELNVNALELDDSALYLCASSSADRAYEQYFGPGTRLTVT.

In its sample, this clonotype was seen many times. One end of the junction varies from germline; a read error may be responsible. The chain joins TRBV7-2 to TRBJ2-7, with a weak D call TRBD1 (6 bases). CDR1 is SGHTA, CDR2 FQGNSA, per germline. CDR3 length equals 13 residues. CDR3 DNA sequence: TGTGCCAGCACCAAAACTACAGGGCTCGAGCAATACTTC. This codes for CASTKTTGLEQYF.

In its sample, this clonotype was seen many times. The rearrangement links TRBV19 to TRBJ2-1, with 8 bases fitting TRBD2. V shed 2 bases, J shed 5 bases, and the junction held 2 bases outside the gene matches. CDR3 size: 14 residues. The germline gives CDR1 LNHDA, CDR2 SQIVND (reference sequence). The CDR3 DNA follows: TGTGCCAGTAGTATAACTAGCGGCAACAATGAGCAGTTCTTC. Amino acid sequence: CASSITSGNNEQFF. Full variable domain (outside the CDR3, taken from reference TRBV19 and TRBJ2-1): DGGITQSPKYLFRKEGQNVTLSCEQNLNHDAMYWYRQDPGQGLRLIYYSQIVNDFQKGDIAEGYSVSREKKESFPLTVTSAQKNPTAFYLCASSITSGNNEQFFGPGTRLTVL.

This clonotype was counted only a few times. CDR3 in DNA: TGTGCCAGCAGCTTAGGCACCTACTACGAGCAGTACTTC. Translation gives CASSLGTYYEQYF. V and J are TRBV7-9 and TRBJ2-7; unclear D gene. The germline V and J ends were trimmed by 1 base and 3 bases, with 7 bases remaining between them. Germline lookup yields CDR1 SEHNR and CDR2 FQNEAQ (reference sequence). The CDR3 contains 13 residues.

The CDR3: CASSLTSGSTDTQYF. The CDR3, as DNA: TGTGCCAGCAGCTTAACTAGCGGTAGCACAGATACGCAGTATTTT. The gene calls are TRBV7-3 and TRBJ2-3, with a weak D call TRBD2 (6 bases). The CDR3 is made up of 15 amino acids. Trimming took off 0 bases at V and 0 bases at J, with 7 bases between the two ends. Germline CDR1 SGHTA, CDR2 FQGTGA.

The CDR3 DNA reads TGTGCCAGCAGTGACCGGCCTCACGAGCAGTACTTC. Its protein product is CASSDRPHEQYF. V gene TRBV6-4 combines with J gene TRBJ2-7; D gene ambiguous. Germline V CDR1 and CDR2: MRHNA, SNTAGT. CDR3 length equals 12 residues. Trimming stripped 2 bases from V and 5 bases from J, with 7 bases between.

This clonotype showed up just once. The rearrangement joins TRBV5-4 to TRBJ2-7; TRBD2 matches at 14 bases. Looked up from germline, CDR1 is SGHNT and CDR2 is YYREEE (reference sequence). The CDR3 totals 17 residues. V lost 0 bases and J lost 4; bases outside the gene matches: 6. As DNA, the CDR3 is TGTGCCAGCAGCTTGGCGGGGACTAGCGGGGGACTATACGAGCAGTACTTC. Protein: CASSLAGTSGGLYEQYF.

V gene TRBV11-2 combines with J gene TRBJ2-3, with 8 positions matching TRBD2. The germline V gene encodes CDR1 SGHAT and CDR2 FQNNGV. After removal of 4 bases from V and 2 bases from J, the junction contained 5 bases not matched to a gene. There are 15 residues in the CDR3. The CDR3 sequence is CASSSGSGNTDTQYF. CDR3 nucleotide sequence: TGTGCCAGCAGCTCCGGTAGCGGGAACACAGATACGCAGTATTTT.

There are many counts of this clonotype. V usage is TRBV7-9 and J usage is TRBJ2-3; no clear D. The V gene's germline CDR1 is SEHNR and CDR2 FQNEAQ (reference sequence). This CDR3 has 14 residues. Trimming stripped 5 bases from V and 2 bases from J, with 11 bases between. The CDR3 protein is CASSPSGFTDTQYF. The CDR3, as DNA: TGTGCCAGCAGCCCGTCCGGTTTCACAGATACGCAGTATTTT.

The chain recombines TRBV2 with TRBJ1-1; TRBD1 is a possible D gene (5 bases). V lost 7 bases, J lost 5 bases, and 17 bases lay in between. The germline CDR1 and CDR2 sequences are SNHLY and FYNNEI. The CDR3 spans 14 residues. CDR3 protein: CASTGPGLRTEAFF. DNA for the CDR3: TGTGCCAGCACCGGCCCAGGGCTGAGGACTGAAGCTTTCTTT.

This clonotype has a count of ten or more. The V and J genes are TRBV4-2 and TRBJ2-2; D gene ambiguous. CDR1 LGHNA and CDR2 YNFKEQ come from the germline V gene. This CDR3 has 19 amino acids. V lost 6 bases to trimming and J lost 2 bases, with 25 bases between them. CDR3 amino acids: CASRPRAHSYSLNTGELFF. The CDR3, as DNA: TGTGCCAGCAGACCGCGAGCCCACTCTTACAGCTTAAACACCGGGGAGCTGTTTTTT.